The 5 T cell receptor beta chains listed next were all sequenced from one sample in a study of T cell clusters in autoimmune cytopenias. TRB was amplified from around 0.25 ug of peripheral blood genomic DNA per sample. TRB rearrangements were amplified by touch-down multiplex PCR with mixed TRB-A/B primers. Following a re-call of the multiplex PCR reads, TCRdb has one entry per CDR3 protein and lacks DNA. The data include over 10,000 distinct CDR3 sequences; the top ten clones carry 3%. The specimen was peripheral blood. Every receptor here comes from a human donor with an autoimmune cytopenia or autoimmune hepatitis (not recorded which).

This clonotype is called medium-sized based on its frequency. The V gene is TRBV30, the J gene TRBJ1-2; TCRdb gives TRBD1 as the D gene, but with no DNA this cannot be confirmed. The germline CDR1 and CDR2 sequences are GTSNPN and SVGIG (reference sequence). This CDR3 contains 13 residues. Here the CDR3 reads CAWSLGAPYGYTF.

The genes are TRBV6-2 or TRBV6-3 and TRBJ1-5. This CDR3 comprises 13 residues. Germline V gene sequence: CDR1 MNHEY, CDR2 SVGEGT. CDR3 loop: CASRPSSNQPQHF.

This sequence joins TRBV5-4 and TRBJ2-2; there is no DNA to check the TCRdb D call of TRBD2. CDR3 length: 18 residues. CDR1 and CDR2 (germline): SGHNT, YYREEE (reference sequence). Here the CDR3 reads CASSLLSGRPPITGELFF. The whole variable domain, filled in from reference TRBV5-4 and TRBJ2-2, reads ETGVTQSPTHLIKTRGQQVTLRCSSQSGHNTVSWYQQALGQGPQFIFQYYREEENGRGNFPPRFSGLQFPNYSSELNVNALELDDSALYLCASSLLSGRPPITGELFFGEGSRLTVL.

Frequency places this clonotype as medium-sized. The genes are TRBV11-1 and TRBJ2-3. The germline gives CDR1 SGHAT, CDR2 FQDESV (reference sequence). The CDR3 consists of 13 residues. This chain's CDR3 is CASSTTVADTQYF.

The rearrangement links TRBV6-4 to TRBJ1-4; TCRdb indicates TRBD1, and absent DNA this call remains unverified. This CDR3 has 13 residues. The germline V gene has CDR1 MRHNA and CDR2 SNTAGT. The CDR3 is CASSTGQGEKLFF.